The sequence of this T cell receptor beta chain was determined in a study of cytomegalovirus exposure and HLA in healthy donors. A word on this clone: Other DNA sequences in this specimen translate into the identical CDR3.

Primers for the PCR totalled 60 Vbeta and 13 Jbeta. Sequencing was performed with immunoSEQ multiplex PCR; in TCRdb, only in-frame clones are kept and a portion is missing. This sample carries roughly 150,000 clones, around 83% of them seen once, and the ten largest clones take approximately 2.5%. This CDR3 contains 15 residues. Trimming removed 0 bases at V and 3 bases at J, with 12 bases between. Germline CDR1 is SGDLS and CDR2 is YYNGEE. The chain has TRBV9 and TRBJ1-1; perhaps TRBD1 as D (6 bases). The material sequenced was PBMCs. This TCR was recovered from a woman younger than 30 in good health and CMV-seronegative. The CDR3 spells CASSVDAGVDTEAFF. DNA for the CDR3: TGTGCCAGCAGCGTAGATGCAGGGGTAGACACTGAAGCTTTCTTT.